The 32 T cell receptor beta chains listed next were all sequenced from one sample in a study of T-cell memory formation after mild COVID-19. TCRdb called the 5' RACE reads again in MiXCR, with one record for every CDR3 protein. The sample lists 100,000 to 140,000 distinct CDR3 sequences, 14% occurring once. The sequencing input was PBMCs or a T cell subset sorted from them (not recorded which). The receptor set was obtained from a man younger than 30 who had mild COVID-19 (a few samples of this study predate the infection). Cell type and time point are not known.

This clonotype was counted ten times or more. This sequence joins TRBV6-5 and TRBJ1-1; 8 bases line up with TRBD1. The CDR3 sequence is 18 residues long. CDR1 and CDR2 (germline): MNHEY, SVGAGI. V shed 0 bases and J 4 bases; nucleotides not matched to a gene: 13. The CDR3 DNA is TGTGCCAGCAGTTACTCGGTCCCGGGACAGGATTGGATCACTGAAGCTTTCTTT. Its protein is CASSYSVPGQDWITEAFF.

The V gene is TRBV20-1, the J gene TRBJ1-4; the match to TRBD1 covers 7 bases. The germline gives CDR1 DFQATT, CDR2 SNEGSKA (reference sequence). This CDR3 spans 15 amino acids. The junction had 4 bases not matched to a gene; V was cut back by 3 bases and J by 0 bases. The CDR3 spells CSASQGVATNEKLFF. DNA of the CDR3: TGCAGTGCTAGCCAGGGGGTTGCAACTAATGAAAAACTGTTTTTT.

The J gene is TRBJ2-5, the V gene TRBV14, with a weak D call TRBD1 (5 bases). The CDR3 spans 17 residues. The ends were cut back, 0 bases at V and 0 bases at J, with 14 bases in the middle. The germline gives CDR1 SGHDN, CDR2 FVKESK. Here the CDR3 reads CASSQDIGHWDQETQYF. CDR3 bases: TGTGCCAGCAGCCAAGATATTGGACATTGGGACCAAGAGACCCAGTACTTC.

The sample holds a few counts of this clonotype. The V gene is TRBV25-1, the J gene TRBJ2-7; D is undetermined. Germline V gene lookup returns CDR1 MGHDK and CDR2 SYGVNS. With 10 bases removed from V and 0 bases from J, the gap between germline ends came to 10 bases. The CDR3 covers 12 residues. CDR3 DNA sequence: TGTGCCACCCAAGAGAGCTCCTACGAGCAGTACTTC. It encodes CATQESSYEQYF.

This clonotype was counted only a few times. This chain connects TRBV4-3 to TRBJ1-2, with D hard to call. CDR3 length: 14 amino acids. Germline V lookup: CDR1 LGHNA, CDR2 YSLEER. V gave up 4 bases and J gave up 4 bases, with 13 bases separating them. CDR3 protein: CASSPQQAPYGYTF. DNA for the CDR3: TGCGCCAGCAGCCCCCAGCAGGCCCCCTATGGCTACACCTTC.

This clonotype was counted only a few times. The chain employs TRBV20-1 and TRBJ1-2; D might be TRBD1 (5 bases). The CDR3 spans 12 residues. From germline, CDR1 is DFQATT and CDR2 SNEGSKA (reference sequence). Deletions cut 5 bases from V and 5 bases from J, with 12 bases between. This CDR3 is CSAPVGGYGYTF. The CDR3, as DNA: TGCAGTGCTCCTGTCGGGGGATATGGCTACACCTTC.

The genes are TRBV20-1 and TRBJ1-5; D ambiguous. Per germline, CDR1 DFQATT and CDR2 SNEGSKA (reference sequence). V was pared by 5 bases and J by 1 base, with 15 bases between. This CDR3 comprises 15 residues. The CDR3 sequence: CSALERGRSNQPQHF. The CDR3 DNA reads as TGCAGTGCTTTAGAAAGAGGGCGAAGCAATCAGCCCCAGCATTTT.

This clonotype was counted many times. The chain joins TRBV7-6 to TRBJ2-5, with a possible D match to TRBD2 (6 bases). The ends were cut back, 5 bases at V and 1 base at J, with 11 bases in the middle. Looked up from germline, CDR1 is SGHVS and CDR2 is FNYEAQ. The CDR3 covers 14 residues. The CDR3 loop reads CASSPLGGQETQYF. Written as DNA, the CDR3 is TGTGCCAGCAGCCCCCTGGGGGGCCAAGAGACCCAGTACTTC.

The rearrangement joins TRBV6-4 to TRBJ2-2; D could derive from TRBD1 or TRBD2 (5 bases each). This CDR3 is built from 14 residues. Germline V lookup: CDR1 MRHNA, CDR2 SNTAGT. Trimming removed 3 bases from V and 6 bases from J, with 11 bases in between. The CDR3 region has the DNA TGTGCCAGCAGTGAAGTTCTGGGGGCCGGGGAGCTGTTTTTT. Its protein is CASSEVLGAGELFF.

This sequence joins TRBV7-2 and TRBJ1-1; 7 bases agree with TRBD1. The V segment lost 4 bases and the J segment 8 bases; nucleotides outside the gene matches: 4. This CDR3 is 12 amino acids long. The germline V gene has CDR1 SGHTA and CDR2 FQGNSA. The CDR3 DNA is TGTGCCAGCAGCTGGGACAGCCCCGAAGCTTTCTTT. Amino acids: CASSWDSPEAFF.

This clonotype came up a few times. V usage is TRBV6-2 or TRBV6-3 and J usage is TRBJ2-1; weak D call: TRBD2 (7 bases). Germline V gene data show CDR1 as MNHEY and CDR2 as SVGEGT. The CDR3 is 15 residues long. V was cut by 2 bases and J by 7 bases, with 15 bases left in between. The DNA for the CDR3 is TGTGCCAGCAGTTACGTTCGGGGGGCAAGGAATGAGCAGTTCTTC. This gives the protein CASSYVRGARNEQFF.

The table lists this clonotype with a few counts. The chain is built from TRBV5-1 and TRBJ2-5; tentatively, D is TRBD1 (5 bases). V gave up 2 bases and J gave up 5 bases, with 13 bases separating them. Germline-derived CDR1 and CDR2 are SGHRS and YFSETQ. The CDR3 length is 14 residues. DNA of the CDR3: TGCGCCAGCAGCTTTGAACAGGTCAGGGAGACCCAGTACTTC. It specifies CASSFEQVRETQYF.

In this sample, this clonotype turned up a few times. The chain carries TRBV6-5 and TRBJ2-2; 7 positions agree with TRBD2. CDR3 length: 16 residues. Unmatched junction bases numbered 6, after V lost 5 bases and J lost 0 bases. Germline V CDR1 and CDR2: MNHEY, SVGAGI. CDR3 sequence: CASSNTGTTNTGELFF. In DNA, the CDR3 is TGTGCCAGCAGTAACACCGGGACTACGAACACCGGGGAGCTGTTTTTT.

This clonotype appeared a few times. The gene calls are TRBV7-9 and TRBJ1-2; 9 bases align to TRBD1. CDR1 is SEHNR, CDR2 FQNEAQ, per germline (reference sequence). V shed 5 bases, J shed 11 bases, and the junction held 12 bases outside the gene matches. The CDR3 runs 14 residues. Written as DNA, the CDR3 is TGTGCCAGCAGCACCGCCCCCGGGACAGGGATTTACACCTTC. It is translated as CASSTAPGTGIYTF.

The chain employs TRBV12-3 or TRBV12-4 and TRBJ2-1; 8 bases line up with TRBD2. The CDR3 has 15 amino acids. With V trimmed by 2 bases and J by 2 bases, 2 bases remained unmatched. CDR3 nucleotide sequence: TGTGCCAGCAGTTTAACGGGGGGGGCCTACAATGAGCAGTTCTTC. Protein: CASSLTGGAYNEQFF.

The table lists this clonotype with a few counts. The rearrangement links TRBV6-2 or TRBV6-3 to TRBJ2-7, with 11 bases fitting TRBD2. Germline-derived CDR1 and CDR2 are MNHEY and SVGEGT. V lost 2 bases and J lost 0; bases outside the gene matches: 0. This CDR3 is built from 15 residues. CDR3 sequence reads: CASSYGTSGSYEQYV. The CDR3 DNA reads as TGTGCCAGCAGTTACGGGACTAGCGGCTCCTACGAGCAGTACGTC.

The CDR3 region is CASSLAPGGIEQYF. The CDR3 nucleotides read TGTGCCAGCAGCTTGGCACCGGGAGGGATCGAGCAGTACTTC. The gene calls are TRBV5-6 and TRBJ2-7; 8 bases are a match to TRBD2. The CDR3 loop spans 14 amino acids. From germline, CDR1 is SGHDT and CDR2 YYEEEE. V shed 0 bases, J shed 6 bases, and the junction held 5 bases outside the gene matches.

The chain joins TRBV2 to TRBJ2-3; the D gene is possibly TRBD1 (7 bases). In germline, CDR1 is SNHLY, CDR2 FYNNEI. V lost 0 bases to trimming and J lost 3 bases, with 22 bases between them. The CDR3 contains 19 residues. The CDR3 loop is CASSEASGGVTGPTDTQYF. The CDR3 nucleotides are TGTGCCAGCAGTGAAGCCTCAGGCGGGGTGACAGGGCCAACAGATACGCAGTATTTT.

This clonotype was found a few times. The chain joins TRBV4-1 to TRBJ2-1; 7 positions agree with TRBD1. Trimming cost V 5 bases and J 2 bases; bases outside gene matches: 15. Germline CDR1 reads MGHRA; CDR2 reads YSYEKL. The CDR3 extends over 18 amino acids. The CDR3 region is CASSSGQVDPATYNEQFF. The CDR3 nucleotides are TGCGCCAGCAGCTCAGGACAGGTCGACCCGGCCACCTACAATGAGCAGTTCTTC.

The chain is built from TRBV11-2 and TRBJ1-1; 8 nucleotides match TRBD1. CDR1 is SGHAT and CDR2 is FQNNGV in the germline V gene. The CDR3 spans 16 residues. Unmatched junction bases numbered 6, after V lost 0 bases and J lost 3 bases. The CDR3 DNA is TGTGCCAGCAGCTTAGAGGCAGGGGGCATGGACACTGAAGCTTTCTTT. It yields the protein CASSLEAGGMDTEAFF.

V gene TRBV7-8 combines with J gene TRBJ1-2; no reliable D call. The CDR3 has 13 residues. V was clipped by 5 bases and J by 6 bases, with 13 bases between them. Germline CDR1 and CDR2: SGHVS and FQNEAQ. For the CDR3, the DNA is TGTGCCAGCAGCCCGGCGGAATTCCATGGCTACACCTTC. Its translation is CASSPAEFHGYTF.

This clonotype came up a few times. The chain links TRBV7-9 to TRBJ1-2; D not certain. The germline V gene encodes CDR1 SEHNR and CDR2 FQNEAQ (reference sequence). CDR3 length: 12 amino acids. V was pared by 0 bases and J by 6 bases, with 5 bases between. The CDR3: CASSLAVDGYTF. The CDR3 region has the DNA TGTGCCAGCAGCTTAGCGGTGGATGGCTACACCTTC.

This chain joins TRBV2 and TRBJ1-1; 8 bases are shared with TRBD1. The length of the CDR3 is 14 residues. Trimming removed 1 base from V and 10 bases from J; junction bases left unmatched: 8. Germline V gene sequence: CDR1 SNHLY, CDR2 FYNNEI. Here the CDR3 reads CASSEDGQGYVAFF. The CDR3 nucleotides are TGTGCCAGCAGTGAAGACGGACAGGGCTACGTAGCTTTCTTT.

This clonotype was seen only once. The chain combines TRBV4-3 with TRBJ2-7, with 8 bases matching TRBD2. V lost 0 bases and J lost 2; bases outside the gene matches: 6. The CDR3 has 16 amino acids. Germline values: CDR1 LGHNA, CDR2 YSLEER. CDR3 sequence: CASSQDPGGGPYEQYF. The CDR3 DNA follows: TGCGCCAGCAGCCAAGATCCCGGGGGGGGCCCCTACGAGCAGTACTTC.

This clonotype was detected ten times or more. This chain connects TRBV4-1 to TRBJ2-2; D is unresolved. Germline CDR1 reads MGHRA; CDR2 reads YSYEKL. The CDR3 runs to 18 residues. V was cut by 5 bases and J by 4 bases, with 23 bases left in between. This CDR3 is CASSYLGSSDTFTGELFF. CDR3 in DNA: TGCGCCAGCAGCTACCTTGGGTCCTCTGACACATTCACCGGGGAGCTGTTTTTT.

The gene calls are TRBV6-2 or TRBV6-3 and TRBJ2-7; D unresolved. The CDR3 length is 11 residues. Trimming took 6 bases from V and 7 from J, leaving 10 bases between them. Germline CDR1 and CDR2: MNHEY and SVGEGT. The CDR3 DNA sequence: TGTGCCAGCAGCTCCCCTACAGAGCAGTACTTC. It codes for CASSSPTEQYF.

V gene TRBV9 combines with J gene TRBJ1-6; D is undetermined. The CDR3 is made up of 15 amino acids. Trimming took off 1 base at V and 10 bases at J, with 15 bases between the two ends. From germline, CDR1 is SGDLS and CDR2 YYNGEE. The CDR3 DNA sequence: TGTGCCAGCAGCGTAAGCGAGGGCAGCCGATCACCCCTCCACTTT. Translating gives CASSVSEGSRSPLHF.

The sample holds a few counts of this clonotype. This chain uses TRBV12-3 or TRBV12-4 with TRBJ2-7; tentatively, D is TRBD2 (5 bases). The CDR3 covers 12 residues. Trimming stripped 5 bases from V and 7 bases from J, with 12 bases between. The CDR3 coding sequence is TGTGCCAGCAGTGGACCTTCGGGGGAGCAGTACTTC. Its translation is CASSGPSGEQYF.

This clonotype was counted ten times or more. The chain recombines TRBV11-2 with TRBJ2-3, with 10 bases identical to TRBD2. The CDR3 extends over 15 amino acids. Germline V gene sequence: CDR1 SGHAT, CDR2 FQNNGV. V trimming: 7 bases; J trimming: 5 bases; junction bases outside the gene matches: 9. CDR3 nucleotide sequence: TGTGCCAGCACCCTAAGCGGGGGGGCCATAGATACGCAGTATTTT. As protein: CASTLSGGAIDTQYF.

This clonotype was observed a single time. The chain recombines TRBV9 with TRBJ2-3; the D gene is possibly TRBD1 (5 bases). Trimming left V 4 bases short and J 0 bases short, with 15 bases between. The CDR3 has 16 amino acids. Germline V gene data show CDR1 as SGDLS and CDR2 as YYNGEE. CDR3 amino acids: CASSPDQGWSTDTQYF. The DNA for the CDR3 is TGTGCCAGCAGCCCAGACCAGGGCTGGAGCACAGATACGCAGTATTTT.

V and J are TRBV10-3 and TRBJ1-1; TRBD1 is a possible D gene (5 bases). Germline V gives CDR1 ENHRY, CDR2 SYGVKD. This CDR3 spans 17 amino acids. Trimming stripped 2 bases from V and 1 base from J, with 17 bases between. CDR3 region: CAISETQVSRENTEAFF. CDR3 DNA sequence: TGTGCCATCAGTGAGACACAGGTTTCAAGGGAGAACACTGAAGCTTTCTTT.

Only a few counts were recorded for this clonotype. The V gene is TRBV6-5, the J gene TRBJ2-3; unclear D gene. V lost 2 bases and J 8 bases, leaving 11 bases between the germline ends. Per the germline V gene, CDR1 is MNHEY and CDR2 is SVGAGI. The CDR3 covers 13 residues. The CDR3 coding sequence is TGTGCCAGCAGTTACGCAGCGACGGGTACGCAGTATTTT. Protein: CASSYAATGTQYF.